These 2 T cell receptor beta chains were sequenced from one sample in a study. TCRdb processed the 5' RACE reads anew with MiXCR; each CDR3 protein has one entry. The data contain several thousand distinct CDR3 sequences, 60% of them seen just once; the ten biggest clones take up roughly 5.7%. The sample was tumor-infiltrating memory CD4+ T cells sorted from the breast tumor. Subset specified: memory CD4+ T cells, CD4+CD45RO+CD25-. Receptors were obtained from a female donor with breast cancer.

The J gene is TRBJ2-7, the V gene TRBV30; D is unclear. Trimming pared 5 bases from V and 0 bases from J, leaving 5 bases between. The CDR3 length is 11 residues. The germline V gene has CDR1 GTSNPN and CDR2 SVGIG (reference sequence). DNA of the CDR3: TGTGCCTGGCAGCTCTCCTACGAGCAGTACTTC. As protein: CAWQLSYEQYF.

In this sample, this clonotype turned up a few times. This chain links TRBV28 with TRBJ2-5, with D possibly matching TRBD1 (6 bases). CDR3 size: 15 residues. Per the germline V gene, CDR1 is MDHEN and CDR2 is SYDVKM. Trimming took off 6 bases at V and 2 bases at J, with 16 bases between the two ends. The CDR3 DNA follows: TGTGCCAGCAGAAGACAGGCCCCCTTACAAGAGACCCAGTACTTC. As protein: CASRRQAPLQETQYF.